This entry features one T cell receptor (beta chain) sequence. The specificity of this receptor is unknown. No base-level quality is on record; no much larger clone is a single base apart. Per the germline V gene (reference sequence), MNHNY is the CDR1 and SVGAGI is the CDR2. Including cysteine and phenylalanine, the CDR3 has 17 amino acids. Only the CDR3 DNA is retained, 51 bases long and in frame from the first base. Germline trimming amounts to 7 bases on V and 4 bases on J, with 17 as the count of junction bases outside the gene matches. This sample was included in a study of regulatory and conventional T cells in breast cancer (dated by TCRdb to about 2015). The receptor library was made with PCR. Instrument used: Illumina MiSeq. The public reads were quality trimmed at Q25 with fastp and then assembled into clones with MiXCR by TCRdb, keeping productive beta chains. Each entry is one CDR3 protein sequence, shown with its most common DNA and genes. For this sample the table gives 10,000 or so distinct CDR3 sequences, of which about 35% were detected only once. The ten largest clonotypes hold more than 5% of the sample.

The clonotype comes from a male donor in good health. The sample taken for sequencing was conventional T cells from blood. The chain is made from TRBV6-6 and TRBJ2-3; TRBD1 lines up with 7 middle nucleotides. The bases read TGTGCCAGCACCGTCCTCCGGGACAGTTTTTGGGCAGATACGCAGTATTTT. Its translation is CASTVLRDSFWADTQYF.